These 13 T cell receptor beta chains were all obtained from the same sample, sequenced in a study of OX40 agonist ivuxolimab in advanced cancers. Measured with immunoSEQ multiplex PCR; TCRdb has only the in-frame clones, and not every one. The table shows about 66,000 clones, with around 83% occurring only once. Sequencing was performed on CD4+ or CD8+ T cells sorted from blood, taken in a trial of the OX40 agonist ivuxolimab. These receptors were obtained from an adult with an advanced solid tumor such as melanoma, head and neck, liver or kidney cancer.

CDR3 in amino acids: CASSPPGQFPMEPQHF. As DNA, the CDR3 is TGTGCCAGCAGTCCGCCGGGACAGTTCCCTATGGAGCCCCAGCATTTT. The V and J genes are TRBV25-1 and TRBJ1-5, with 7 bases aligning to TRBD1. The CDR3 covers 16 residues. Germline CDR1 is MGHDK and CDR2 is SYGVNS. V was pared by 5 bases and J by 8 bases, with 15 bases of the junction left unmatched.

The chain recombines TRBV11-3 with TRBJ2-3, with D maybe TRBD2 (8 bases). CDR3 length: 14 residues. V lost 7 bases and J 4 bases, leaving 15 bases between the germline ends. Germline V gene sequence: CDR1 SGHNT, CDR2 YENEEA. CDR3 nucleotides: TGTGCCAGCACCTCGGGAGGGGGCTCAGATACGCAGTATTTT. It is translated as CASTSGGGSDTQYF.

The chain is built from TRBV7-9 and TRBJ1-1, with 7 nucleotides matching TRBD1. The CDR3 covers 14 residues. V shed 1 base, J shed 2 bases, and the junction held 1 base outside the gene matches. Germline CDR1 reads SEHNR; CDR2 reads FQNEAQ (reference sequence). The CDR3 sequence: CASSLVGGNTEAFF. DNA for the CDR3: TGTGCCAGCAGCTTAGTAGGGGGCAACACTGAAGCTTTCTTT.

The V call is TRBV7-8, the J call TRBJ2-3; 8 bases are shared with TRBD2. The length of the CDR3 is 13 residues. Trimming removed 10 bases from V and 4 bases from J; junction bases left unmatched: 7. Germline V CDR1 and CDR2: SGHVS, FQNEAQ. DNA of the CDR3: TGTGCCACCAAGCGGGAGCTTGCAGATACGCAGTATTTT. Its translation is CATKRELADTQYF.

V gene TRBV27 combines with J gene TRBJ1-4; D remains unclear. Germline CDR1 reads MNHEY; CDR2 reads SMNVEV (reference sequence). This CDR3 contains 11 residues. Trimming stripped 4 bases from V and 7 bases from J, with 4 bases between. The chain's CDR3 is CASSSFEKLFF. CDR3 coding DNA: TGTGCCAGCAGTTCGTTTGAAAAACTGTTTTTT.

The V call is TRBV7-9, the J call TRBJ2-7, with 10 bases matching TRBD2. The CDR3 contains 14 residues. Germline-derived CDR1 and CDR2 are SEHNR and FQNEAQ (reference sequence). The V and J ends lost 5 bases and 5 bases, in that order; junction bases with no gene match: 6. CDR3 in DNA: TGTGCCAGCAGCCCTAGCGGGAGTAGTGACGAGCAGTACTTC. This translates into CASSPSGSSDEQYF.

J is TRBJ2-5 and V is TRBV11-3; TRBD1 might be the D (6 bases). The J call is in doubt because the DNA end fits TRBJ2-7 better. Germline CDR1 SGHNT, CDR2 YENEEA. The CDR3 extends over 14 amino acids. The CDR3, as DNA: TGTGCCAGCAGCTTAGCCACAGGGTTATACGAGCAGTACTTC. This encodes CASSLATGLYEQYF.

This chain joins TRBV28 and TRBJ2-2; D call uncertain. This CDR3 spans 13 amino acids. The V end was cut by 2 bases, the J end by 3 bases, with 4 bases between. Germline CDR1 and CDR2: MDHEN and SYDVKM. The CDR3 bases are TGTGCCAGCAGTTTAACGGACACCGGGGAGCTGTTTTTT. It codes for CASSLTDTGELFF.

This clone was picked up one time. The rearrangement uses TRBV11-3 and TRBJ1-3; no reliable D call. The V gene lost 5 bases and the J gene lost 4 bases, with 12 bases spanning the gap. The CDR3 totals 14 residues. The V gene's germline CDR1 is SGHNT and CDR2 YENEEA. CDR3: CASSPTVGGNTIYF. CDR3 in DNA: TGTGCCAGCAGCCCAACAGTGGGCGGAAACACCATATATTTT.

In DNA form, the CDR3 reads TGTGCCAGCAGCAAGACAGGGATGAACACCGGGGAGCTGTTTTTT. Amino acid sequence: CASSKTGMNTGELFF. V gene TRBV5-5 combines with J gene TRBJ2-2; 7 bases line up with TRBD1. This CDR3 is 15 amino acids long. V dropped 4 bases and J dropped 1; count of bases not matched to a gene: 4. The germline V gene encodes CDR1 SGHKS and CDR2 YYEKEE (reference sequence).

Regarding this clone: Other DNA sequences of this sample code for an identical CDR3. V is TRBV6-1 and J is TRBJ2-5; D uncertain. From germline, CDR1 is MNHNS and CDR2 SASEGT. V lost 1 base, J lost 4 bases, and 4 bases lay in between. The CDR3 runs 12 residues. CDR3 in DNA: TGTGCCAGCAGTGAAGGGAGAGAGACCCAGTACTTC. Translated, it gives CASSEGRETQYF.

The rearrangement joins TRBV7-9 to TRBJ1-1; D not resolved. The V end was cut by 3 bases, the J end by 0 bases, with 8 bases between. The CDR3 is 14 residues long. Germline CDR1 is SEHNR and CDR2 is FQNEAQ (reference sequence). The CDR3 spells CASSFLQVNTEAFF. In DNA, the CDR3 is TGTGCCAGCAGCTTTCTACAAGTGAACACTGAAGCTTTCTTT.

This clone was seen once. V usage is TRBV5-1 and J usage is TRBJ2-1; the D is unclear. With 0 bases removed from V and 4 bases from J, the gap between germline ends came to 11 bases. The CDR3 length is 15 residues. The V gene's germline CDR1 is SGHRS and CDR2 YFSETQ. CDR3 region: CASSLDPATYNEQFF. Here the CDR3 DNA reads TGCGCCAGCAGCTTGGATCCAGCGACTTACAATGAGCAGTTCTTC.